A selection of T cell receptor beta chains follows, all from one sample in a study of T cell responses to AZD1222 COVID-19 vaccine. Clones were sequenced by immunoSEQ multiplex PCR, and TCRdb holds only the in-frame ones, with some missing. The sample has about 150,000 clones; 86% are singletons. Here the sequenced sample was peripheral blood, taken on day 0 of MenACWY control vaccination. These receptors originate from an adult in good health. Each CDR3 is given with its conserved first and last residue. A D gene is named only where the DNA matches it firmly. Expanded clones get a size class; other rows say once, few or many, or leave the size out.

j_gene,d_gene,v_gene,abundance,CDR3nt,CDR3aa
TRBJ1-2,.,TRBV24-1,.,TGTGCCACCAGTGTAGCGGGTGCAGGGGCCTCGCTGGACTATGGCTACACCTTC,CATSVAGAGASLDYGYTF
TRBJ2-7,TRBD2,TRBV10-3,.,TGTGCCATCATCCCGGGACTAGCGGGAGTGTTCTACGAGCAGTACTTC,CAIIPGLAGVFYEQYF
TRBJ1-1,.,TRBV7-2,.,TGTGCCAGCAGCTACGACAGAAACACTGAAGCTTTCTTT,CASSYDRNTEAFF
TRBJ1-1,TRBD1,TRBV15,few,TGTGCCACCAGCCCAGGGGGTGGGGACACTGAAGCTTTCTTT,CATSPGGGDTEAFF
TRBJ1-2,.,TRBV3-1/TRBV3-2,.,TGTGCCAGCAGCCAAGACTCCCGGGTTGGCTACACCTTC,CASSQDSRVGYTF
TRBJ2-7,TRBD2,TRBV19,.,TGTGCCAGTAGGCTACTAGCGGAGAGCGACGAGCAGTACTTC,CASRLLAESDEQYF
TRBJ1-4,.,TRBV27,.,TGTGCCAGCAGTCCGATAGGGGAGGCCGCAACTAATGAAAAACTGTTTTTT,CASSPIGEAATNEKLFF
TRBJ1-2,TRBD1,TRBV5-4,.,TGTGCCAGCAGCTCTGGGGGACAGGGGTCGCGTGGCTACACCTTC,CASSSGGQGSRGYTF
TRBJ1-2,TRBD1,TRBV5-1,.,TGCGCCAGCAGCTTTGGTGAAGGGACAGGGGATGGCTACACCTTC,CASSFGEGTGDGYTF
TRBJ2-5,TRBD2,TRBV25-1,few,TGTGCCAGCGGACTAGCGGGGGAGCAAGAGACCCAGTACTTC,CASGLAGEQETQYF
TRBJ2-5,.,TRBV9,.,TGTGCCAGCAGCGTAGAAGAAACAGGCGGAGAGACCCAGTACTTC,CASSVEETGGETQYF
TRBJ1-1,TRBD1,TRBV28,.,TGTGCCAGCAGCGTATTAGGACAGGGGGCGACTGAAGCTTTCTTT,CASSVLGQGATEAFF
TRBJ1-2,TRBD1,TRBV15,few,TGTGCCACCAGCAGATTTGGACAGGGGAATTATGGCTACACCTTC,CATSRFGQGNYGYTF
TRBJ1-2,.,TRBV15,.,TGTGCCACCAGCAGAGAAAAGGGGCAAGCTAACTATGGCTACACCTTC,CATSREKGQANYGYTF
TRBJ2-1,TRBD1,TRBV9,once,TGTGCCAGCAGCATCGGGACAGGGCACCTGCCCTTGTACAATGAGCAGTTCTTC,CASSIGTGHLPLYNEQFF
TRBJ2-2,.,TRBV5-1,.,TGCGCCAGCAGCTTGGCGGACAGATCCGGGGAGCTGTTTTTT,CASSLADRSGELFF
TRBJ1-5,TRBD1,TRBV27,.,TGTGCCAGCAGTACTTACAGGGGCGCTAGCAATCAGCCCCAGCATTTT,CASSTYRGASNQPQHF
TRBJ1-1,.,TRBV9,.,TGTGCCAGCAGCGGGGGAGGTCCGAGGACTGAAGCTTTCTTT,CASSGGGPRTEAFF
TRBJ1-2,.,TRBV7-9,.,TGTGCCAGCAGCTCCTCCTCGGGCAGCATCTATGGCTACACCTTC,CASSSSSGSIYGYTF
TRBJ1-5,.,TRBV27,.,TGTGCCAGCATGACAAGAGGGCAGCCCCAGCATTTT,CASMTRGQPQHF
TRBJ1-1,.,TRBV29-1,.,TGCAGCTGGGCAGAACCTGGGACTGAAGCTTTCTTT,CSWAEPGTEAFF
TRBJ1-3,.,TRBV12-5,.,TGTGCTAGTCGGGTTACCTCTGGAAACACCATATATTTT,CASRVTSGNTIYF
TRBJ2-2,.,TRBV9,once,TGTGCCAGCAGCTTAAACACCGGGGAGCTGTTTTTT,CASSLNTGELFF
TRBJ2-3,TRBD1,TRBV15,.,TGTGCCACCAGCAGCCCGGCCGACAGGGGGGAAGATACGCAGTATTTT,CATSSPADRGEDTQYF
TRBJ1-4,.,TRBV29-1,.,TGCAGCGTTGTAGACCAGACAACTAATGAAAAACTGTTTTTT,CSVVDQTTNEKLFF
TRBJ1-1,.,TRBV6-5,.,TGTGCCAGCAGTACCACCGGACGATCTGAAGCTTTCTTT,CASSTTGRSEAFF
TRBJ2-1,TRBD2,TRBV4-2,.,TGTGCCAGCAGCCAAGAAGGCGGGAGCGGTTACAATGAGCAGTTCTTC,CASSQEGGSGYNEQFF
TRBJ2-5,TRBD1,TRBV5-1,.,TGCGCCAGCAGCTTACAGGGGAAACAAGAGACCCAGTACTTC,CASSLQGKQETQYF
TRBJ1-2,TRBD1,TRBV6-6,.,TGTGCCAGCAGTTACTCACTGACAGGGGGTTCTTATGGCTACACCTTC,CASSYSLTGGSYGYTF
TRBJ1-1,.,TRBV6-5,.,TGTGCCAGCAAGGAGAACACTGAAGCTTTCTTT,CASKENTEAFF
TRBJ1-2,.,TRBV5-4,.,TGTGCCAGCAGCTTGAGCAGAACTAACTATGGCTACACCTTC,CASSLSRTNYGYTF
TRBJ2-7,TRBD2,TRBV5-4,.,TGTGCCAGCAGCTGGACTAGCGGGACCCTCTCCTACGAGCAGTACTTC,CASSWTSGTLSYEQYF
TRBJ1-5,.,TRBV6-2/TRBV6-3,.,.,CASSTSLTGVSNQPQHF
TRBJ2-5,.,TRBV6-5,.,TGTGCCAGCAGACAACAGGGTCGGAAGACCCAGTACTTC,CASRQQGRKTQYF
TRBJ1-2,.,TRBV10-3,once,TGTGCCATCATGGACCGGGGCGTGGGCTATGGCTACACCTTC,CAIMDRGVGYGYTF
TRBJ1-5,.,TRBV5-8,.,TGTGCCAGCAGCCGGATTCCCCGGCCCCAGCATTTT,CASSRIPRPQHF
TRBJ1-1,.,TRBV5-1,.,TGCGCCAGCAGCTTGGGAGCTGAAGCTTTCTTT,CASSLGAEAFF
TRBJ2-6,.,TRBV19,.,TGTGCCAGTAGTCTCCGCTCTGGGGCCAACGTCCTGACTTTC,CASSLRSGANVLTF
TRBJ2-3,TRBD1,TRBV9,.,TGTGCCAGCAGCTTTTCACGACAGGGTACTACGCAGTATTTT,CASSFSRQGTTQYF
TRBJ2-1,TRBD2,TRBV5-1,.,TGCGCCAGCAGCTGGGTTAGCGGGAGCTCCTACAATGAGCAGTTCTTC,CASSWVSGSSYNEQFF
TRBJ2-7,.,TRBV5-4,.,TGTGCCAGCAGCTTGGAGGCAGGGTCCTACGAGCAGTACTTC,CASSLEAGSYEQYF
TRBJ2-7,TRBD1,TRBV19,.,TGTGCCAGTAGTGTCTCGGGACAGGGGACCTACGAGCAGTACTTC,CASSVSGQGTYEQYF
TRBJ1-1,.,TRBV11-2,.,TGTGCCAGCAGCCGTACATCCAACACTGAAGCTTTCTTT,CASSRTSNTEAFF
TRBJ1-1,.,TRBV5-4,.,TGTGCCAGCAGCTTGGTATTAGGGGGATACACTGAAGCTTTCTTT,CASSLVLGGYTEAFF
TRBJ2-3,.,TRBV3-1/TRBV3-2,.,TGTGCCAGCAGCAGGGCCTGGACAGATACGCAGTATTTT,CASSRAWTDTQYF
TRBJ2-6,.,TRBV3-1/TRBV3-2,once,TGTGCCAGCAGCCAAAACGCCGCCAACGTCCTGACTTTC,CASSQNAANVLTF
TRBJ1-4,.,TRBV28,.,TGTGCCAGTGGGGCAGGGAATGAAAAACTGTTTTTT,CASGAGNEKLFF
TRBJ2-3,TRBD1,TRBV6-1,once,TGTGCCAGCAGTGTCGACAGGGAGTCCCCCACAGATACGCAGTATTTT,CASSVDRESPTDTQYF
TRBJ1-4,TRBD1,TRBV5-6,.,TGTGCCAGCAGCTTGGATGGGACAGGGGGGGAAAAACTGTTTTTT,CASSLDGTGGEKLFF
TRBJ1-4,TRBD1,TRBV14,few,TGTGCCAGCAGCCAGAGTACAGGGGGCCTAGAAAAACTGTTTTTT,CASSQSTGGLEKLFF
TRBJ1-2,TRBD1,TRBV6-1,.,TGTGCCAGCAGTGAGAACAGGGGTTGGAGCTACACCTTC,CASSENRGWSYTF
TRBJ2-1,TRBD1,TRBV5-1,.,TGCGCCAGCAGCTTGGGGGGGACAGGATCCTACAATGAGCAGTTCTTC,CASSLGGTGSYNEQFF
TRBJ1-1,TRBD1,TRBV11-3,few,TGTGCCAGCAGCCTAGACAGGGGGAAAGAAGCTTTCTTT,CASSLDRGKEAFF
TRBJ1-1,.,TRBV28,.,TGTGCCAGCAGGCTCTGGATTACGGACACTGAAGCTTTCTTT,CASRLWITDTEAFF
TRBJ1-1,.,TRBV5-1,.,TGCGCCAGCAGCTTGGGGACAGCGTCTATGAACACTGAAGCTTTCTTT,CASSLGTASMNTEAFF
TRBJ2-2,.,TRBV15,.,TGTGCCACCAGCAGAGACGTCGGGGAGCTGTTTTTT,CATSRDVGELFF
TRBJ2-7,.,TRBV4-3,.,TGCGCCAGCGCTCGGGACCACTTTTCCTACGAGCAGTACTTC,CASARDHFSYEQYF
TRBJ2-7,TRBD2,TRBV7-2,few,TGTGCCAGCAGTTATCTCAGGGCTAGCGGGAGAACGTCCTACGAGCAGTACTTC,CASSYLRASGRTSYEQYF
TRBJ1-5,.,TRBV27,.,TGTGCCAGCAGTTTAAAGGCTGACGGTAGCAATCAGCCCCAGCATTTT,CASSLKADGSNQPQHF
TRBJ2-2,.,TRBV4-3,.,TGCGCCAGCAGCCAAGATGAGGGGGTCCCCGGGGAGCTGTTTTTT,CASSQDEGVPGELFF